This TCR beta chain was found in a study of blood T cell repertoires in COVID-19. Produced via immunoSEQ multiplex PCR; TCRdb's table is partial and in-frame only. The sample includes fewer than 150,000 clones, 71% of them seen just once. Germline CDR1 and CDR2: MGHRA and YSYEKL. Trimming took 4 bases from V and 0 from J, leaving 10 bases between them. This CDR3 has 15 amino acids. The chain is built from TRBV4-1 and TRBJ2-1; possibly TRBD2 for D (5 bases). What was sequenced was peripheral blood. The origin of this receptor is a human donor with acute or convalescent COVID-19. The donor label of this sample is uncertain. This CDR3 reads CASSPRAVSYNEQFF. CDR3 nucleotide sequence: TGCGCCAGCAGCCCGCGGGCGGTCTCCTACAATGAGCAGTTCTTC.